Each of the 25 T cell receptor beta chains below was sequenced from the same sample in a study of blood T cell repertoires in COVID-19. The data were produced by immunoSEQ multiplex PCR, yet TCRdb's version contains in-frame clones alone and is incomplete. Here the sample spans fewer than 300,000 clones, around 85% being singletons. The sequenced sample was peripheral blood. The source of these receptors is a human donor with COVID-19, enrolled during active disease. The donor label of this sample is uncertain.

The DNA of the CDR3 is TGTGCCAGCAGCCGCGGCTGGCAGAACAATGAGCAGTTCTTC. Protein: CASSRGWQNNEQFF. The chain combines TRBV7-3 with TRBJ2-1; D is unresolved. The length of the CDR3 is 14 residues. Germline V gene lookup returns CDR1 SGHTA and CDR2 FQGTGA. The V and J ends lost 5 bases and 5 bases respectively, with 13 bases between them.

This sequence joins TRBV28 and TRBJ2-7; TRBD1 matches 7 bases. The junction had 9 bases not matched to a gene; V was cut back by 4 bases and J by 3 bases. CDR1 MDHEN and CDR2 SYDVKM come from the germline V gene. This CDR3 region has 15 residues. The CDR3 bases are TGTGCCAGCAGTTCCCTCGGTAGGGGGCTCTACGAGCAGTACTTC. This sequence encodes CASSSLGRGLYEQYF.

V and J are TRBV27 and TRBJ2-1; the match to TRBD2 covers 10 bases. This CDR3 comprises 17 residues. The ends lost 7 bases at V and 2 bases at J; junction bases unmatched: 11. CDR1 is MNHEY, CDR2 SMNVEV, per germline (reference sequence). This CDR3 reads CASNQRKREGPYNEQFF. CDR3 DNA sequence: TGTGCCAGCAATCAGCGGAAGCGGGAGGGCCCCTACAATGAGCAGTTCTTC.

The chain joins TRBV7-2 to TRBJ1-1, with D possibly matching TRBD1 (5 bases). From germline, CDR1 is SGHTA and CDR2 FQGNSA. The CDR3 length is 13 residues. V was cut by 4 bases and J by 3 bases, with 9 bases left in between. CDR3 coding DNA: TGTGCCAGCAGCTCCGACAGTGACACTGAAGCTTTCTTT. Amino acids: CASSSDSDTEAFF.

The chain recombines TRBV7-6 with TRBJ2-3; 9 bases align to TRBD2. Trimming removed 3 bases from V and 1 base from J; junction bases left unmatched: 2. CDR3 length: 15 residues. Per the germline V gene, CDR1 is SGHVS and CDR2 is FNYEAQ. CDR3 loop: CASSFRTSGTDTQYF. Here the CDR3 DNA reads TGTGCCAGCAGCTTCAGGACTAGCGGCACAGATACGCAGTATTTT. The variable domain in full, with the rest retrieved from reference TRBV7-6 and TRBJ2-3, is GAGVSQSPRYKVTKRGQDVALRCDPISGHVSLYWYRQALGQGPEFLTYFNYEAQQDKSGLPNDRFSAERPEGSISTLTIQRTEQRDSAMYRCASSFRTSGTDTQYFGPGTRLTVL.

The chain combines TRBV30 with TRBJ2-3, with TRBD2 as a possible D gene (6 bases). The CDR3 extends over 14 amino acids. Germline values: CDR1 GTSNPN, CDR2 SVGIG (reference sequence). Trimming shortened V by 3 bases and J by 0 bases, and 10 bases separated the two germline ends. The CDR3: CAWRLATSTDTQYF. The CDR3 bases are TGTGCCTGGAGGCTAGCGACTAGCACAGATACGCAGTATTTT.

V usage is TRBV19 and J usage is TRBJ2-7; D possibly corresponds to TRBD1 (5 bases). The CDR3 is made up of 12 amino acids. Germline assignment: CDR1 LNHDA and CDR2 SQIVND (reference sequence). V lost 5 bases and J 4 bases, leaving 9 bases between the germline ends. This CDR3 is CASSQGGYEQYF. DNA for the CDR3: TGTGCCAGTAGTCAGGGCGGATACGAGCAGTACTTC.

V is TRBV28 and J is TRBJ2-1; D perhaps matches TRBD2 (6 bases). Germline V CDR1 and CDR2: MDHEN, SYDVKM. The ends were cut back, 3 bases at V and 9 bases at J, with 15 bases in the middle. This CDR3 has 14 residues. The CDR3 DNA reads TGTGCCAGCAGTTTTCGAGCGGAGGGGAGTGAGCAGTTCTTC. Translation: CASSFRAEGSEQFF.

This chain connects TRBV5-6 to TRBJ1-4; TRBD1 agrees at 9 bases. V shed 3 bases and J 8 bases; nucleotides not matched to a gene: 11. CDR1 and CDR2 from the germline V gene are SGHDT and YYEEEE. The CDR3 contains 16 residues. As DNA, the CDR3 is TGTGCCAGCAGCTCCCCTCGGACAGGGGCAGACGAAAAACTGTTTTTT. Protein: CASSSPRTGADEKLFF. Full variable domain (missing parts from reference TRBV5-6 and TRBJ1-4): DAGVTQSPTHLIKTRGQQVTLRCSPKSGHDTVSWYQQALGQGPQFIFQYYEEEERQRGNFPDRFSGHQFPNYSSELNVNALLLGDSALYLCASSSPRTGADEKLFFGSGTQLSVL.

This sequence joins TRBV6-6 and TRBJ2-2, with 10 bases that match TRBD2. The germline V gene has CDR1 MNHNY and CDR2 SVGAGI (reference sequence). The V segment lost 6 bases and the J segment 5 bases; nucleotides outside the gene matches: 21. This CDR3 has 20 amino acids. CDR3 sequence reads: CASSLSLTGIIAGGTGELFF. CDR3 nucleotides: TGTGCCAGCAGCCTATCATTGACAGGGATTATAGCGGGAGGAACCGGGGAGCTGTTTTTT.

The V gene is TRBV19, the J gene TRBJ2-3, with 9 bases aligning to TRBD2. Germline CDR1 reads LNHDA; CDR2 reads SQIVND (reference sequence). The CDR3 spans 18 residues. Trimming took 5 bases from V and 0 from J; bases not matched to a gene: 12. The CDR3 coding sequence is TGTGCCAGTAGTGGTAGCGGGAGCCCGCGAACTAGCACAGATACGCAGTATTTT. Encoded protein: CASSGSGSPRTSTDTQYF.

The CDR3 region is CASSLRQGETQYF. In nucleotides, the CDR3 is TGCGCCAGCAGCTTGCGGCAGGGGGAGACCCAGTACTTC. This chain connects TRBV5-1 to TRBJ2-5, with D perhaps matching TRBD1 (6 bases). V was trimmed by 1 base and J by 5 bases, leaving 9 bases between them. Germline CDR1 SGHRS, CDR2 YFSETQ. CDR3 length equals 13 residues.

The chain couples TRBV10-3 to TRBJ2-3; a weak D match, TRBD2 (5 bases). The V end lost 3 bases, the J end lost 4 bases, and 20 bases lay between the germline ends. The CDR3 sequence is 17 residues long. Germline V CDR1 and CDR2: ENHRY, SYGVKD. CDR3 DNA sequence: TGTGCCATCAGTGAAGCGGACGTTAGGGTCATCGCAGATACGCAGTATTTT. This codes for CAISEADVRVIADTQYF.

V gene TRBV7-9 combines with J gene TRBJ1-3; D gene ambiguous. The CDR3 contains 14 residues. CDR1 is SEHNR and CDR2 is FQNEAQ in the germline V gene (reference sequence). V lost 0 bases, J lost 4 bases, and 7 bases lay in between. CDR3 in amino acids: CASSLAAEGNTIYF. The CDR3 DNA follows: TGTGCCAGCAGCTTAGCGGCAGAAGGAAACACCATATATTTT. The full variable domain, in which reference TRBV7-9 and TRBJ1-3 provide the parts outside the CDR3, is DTGVSQNPRHKITKRGQNVTFRCDPISEHNRLYWYRQTLGQGPEFLTYFQNEAQLEKSRLLSDRFSAERPKGSFSTLEIQRTEQGDSAMYLCASSLAAEGNTIYFGEGSWLTVV.

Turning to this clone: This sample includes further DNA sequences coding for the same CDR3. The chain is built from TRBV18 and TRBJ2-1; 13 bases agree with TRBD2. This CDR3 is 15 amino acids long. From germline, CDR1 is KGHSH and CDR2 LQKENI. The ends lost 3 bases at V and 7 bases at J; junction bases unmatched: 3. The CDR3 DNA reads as TGTGCCAGCTCACCCGGACTAGCGGGAGTTAATGAGCAGTTCTTC. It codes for CASSPGLAGVNEQFF.

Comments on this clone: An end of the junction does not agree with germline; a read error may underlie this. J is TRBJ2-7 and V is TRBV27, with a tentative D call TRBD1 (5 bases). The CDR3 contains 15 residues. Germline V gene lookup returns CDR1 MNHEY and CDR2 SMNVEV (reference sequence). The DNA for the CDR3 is TGTGCCAGCCGACGGCGTGGGGCAGGGTCCTCCGAGCAGTACTTC. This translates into CASRRRGAGSSEQYF.

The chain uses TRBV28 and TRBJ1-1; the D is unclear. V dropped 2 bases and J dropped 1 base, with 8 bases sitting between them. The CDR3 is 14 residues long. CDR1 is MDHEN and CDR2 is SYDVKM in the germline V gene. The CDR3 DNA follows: TGTGCCAGCAGTTTAATGGCAGGGAACACTGAAGCTTTCTTT. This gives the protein CASSLMAGNTEAFF.

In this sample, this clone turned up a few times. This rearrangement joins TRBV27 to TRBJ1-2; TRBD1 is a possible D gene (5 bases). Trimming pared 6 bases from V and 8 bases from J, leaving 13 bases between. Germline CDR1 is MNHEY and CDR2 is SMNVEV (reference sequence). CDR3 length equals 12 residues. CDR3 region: CASSHAEGGYTF. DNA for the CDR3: TGTGCCAGCAGCCATGCGGAGGGGGGCTACACCTTC.

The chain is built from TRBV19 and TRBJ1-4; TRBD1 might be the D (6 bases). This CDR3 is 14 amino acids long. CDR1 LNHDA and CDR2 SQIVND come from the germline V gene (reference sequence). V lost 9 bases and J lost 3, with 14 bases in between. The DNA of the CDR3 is TGTGCCAGCCGCGGGGGCGCCGCTAATGAAAAACTGTTTTTT. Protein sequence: CASRGGAANEKLFF.

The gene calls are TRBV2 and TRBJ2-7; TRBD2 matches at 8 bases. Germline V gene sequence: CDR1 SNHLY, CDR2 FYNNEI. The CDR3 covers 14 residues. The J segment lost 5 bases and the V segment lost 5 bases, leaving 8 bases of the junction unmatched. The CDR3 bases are TGTGCCAGCAGTCAGAGCGGGAGTTTCAACGAGCAGTACTTC. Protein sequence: CASSQSGSFNEQYF.

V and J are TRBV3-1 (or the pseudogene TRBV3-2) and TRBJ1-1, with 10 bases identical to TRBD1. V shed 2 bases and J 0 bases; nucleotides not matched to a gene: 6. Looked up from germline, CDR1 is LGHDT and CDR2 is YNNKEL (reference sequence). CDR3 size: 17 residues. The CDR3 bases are TGTGCCAGCAGCCAACAAAGGGGACAGGGGATGAACACTGAAGCTTTCTTT. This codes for CASSQQRGQGMNTEAFF.

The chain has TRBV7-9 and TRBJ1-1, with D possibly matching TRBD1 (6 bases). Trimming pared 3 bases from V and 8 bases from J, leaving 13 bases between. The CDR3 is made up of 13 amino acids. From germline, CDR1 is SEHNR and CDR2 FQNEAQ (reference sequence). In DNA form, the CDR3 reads TGTGCCAGCAGCTTGGTGGCGGGGGCCGAAGCTTTCTTT. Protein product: CASSLVAGAEAFF.

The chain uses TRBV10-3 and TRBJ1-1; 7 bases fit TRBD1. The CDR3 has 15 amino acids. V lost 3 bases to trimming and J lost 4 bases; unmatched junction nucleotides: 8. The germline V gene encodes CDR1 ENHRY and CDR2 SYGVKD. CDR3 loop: CAISDDREPSTEAFF. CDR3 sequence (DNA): TGTGCCATCAGTGATGACAGGGAGCCAAGCACTGAAGCTTTCTTT.

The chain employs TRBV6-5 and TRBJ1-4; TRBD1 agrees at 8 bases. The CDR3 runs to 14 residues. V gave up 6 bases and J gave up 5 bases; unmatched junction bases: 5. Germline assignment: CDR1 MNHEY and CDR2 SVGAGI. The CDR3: CASSPTGDNEKLFF. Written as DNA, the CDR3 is TGTGCCAGCAGCCCGACAGGGGACAATGAAAAACTGTTTTTT.

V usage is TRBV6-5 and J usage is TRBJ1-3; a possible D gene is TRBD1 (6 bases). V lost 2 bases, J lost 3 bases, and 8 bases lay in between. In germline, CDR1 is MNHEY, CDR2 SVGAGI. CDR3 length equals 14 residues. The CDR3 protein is CASSYGGVGNTIYF. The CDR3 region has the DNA TGTGCCAGCAGTTACGGGGGCGTTGGAAACACCATATATTTT.